Shown below are 14 T cell receptor beta chains from a single sample sequenced in a study of blood T cell repertoires in COVID-19. TCRdb's table, derived via immunoSEQ multiplex PCR, lists solely in-frame clones and lacks some. The sample includes approximately 310,000 clones, 70% to 90% of them seen just once. The sequenced sample was PBMCs or T cells enriched from blood (not recorded which). Receptor source: a young man who had recovered from COVID-19.

This clone was observed a handful of times. This chain links TRBV7-9 with TRBJ2-1; no clear D gene. Between the trimmed V and J ends, which lost 1 base and 3 bases, there was a span of 16 bases. This CDR3 spans 17 amino acids. From germline, CDR1 is SEHNR and CDR2 FQNEAQ (reference sequence). DNA of the CDR3: TGTGCCAGCAGCTTAGATCGCGTCAGACGCGGCTACAATGAGCAGTTCTTC. Protein: CASSLDRVRRGYNEQFF.

Notes on this clone: Other DNA variants within this sample encode the same CDR3. The chain employs TRBV2 and TRBJ1-2; D remains unclear. From germline, CDR1 is SNHLY and CDR2 FYNNEI. V was clipped by 0 bases and J by 4 bases, with 15 bases between them. The CDR3 has 16 residues. This CDR3 reads CASSEALRGRSYGYTF. The DNA of the CDR3 is TGTGCCAGCAGTGAAGCGCTCAGAGGGCGGAGCTATGGCTACACCTTC.

The V call is TRBV7-9, the J call TRBJ2-3; D call uncertain. Deletions cut 2 bases from V and 6 bases from J, with 15 bases between. The germline CDR1 and CDR2 sequences are SEHNR and FQNEAQ (reference sequence). CDR3 length equals 15 residues. The CDR3 sequence is CASSLRPGAWDTQYF. The CDR3, as DNA: TGTGCCAGCAGCTTACGTCCCGGAGCGTGGGATACGCAGTATTTT.

CDR3 in amino acids: CASSDRGGGNTIYF. In DNA, the CDR3 is TGTGCCAGCAGTGACCGGGGTGGAGGAAACACCATATATTTT. This chain uses TRBV2 with TRBJ1-3; no firm D call. CDR1 is SNHLY, CDR2 FYNNEI, per germline. The length of the CDR3 is 14 residues. The V and J ends lost 3 bases and 4 bases respectively, with 10 bases between them.

The chain carries TRBV19 and TRBJ1-2, with 9 bases matching TRBD1. The germline gives CDR1 LNHDA, CDR2 SQIVND (reference sequence). CDR3 length: 14 residues. With 5 bases clipped from V and 2 bases from J, the junction kept 3 bases outside the gene matches. The CDR3 sequence: CASSLGTGNYGYTF. In DNA, the CDR3 is TGTGCCAGTAGTCTGGGGACAGGGAACTATGGCTACACCTTC.

This rearrangement joins TRBV3-1 (or the pseudogene TRBV3-2) to TRBJ1-2; 9 bases are shared with TRBD1. The trim removed 0 bases at V and 14 bases at J, leaving 10 bases unmatched. CDR3 length equals 14 residues. In germline, CDR1 is LGHDT, CDR2 YNNKEL (reference sequence). The CDR3 DNA is TGTGCCAGCAGCCAAGATGAGATAAGGGACAGGGTAACCTTC. Encoded protein: CASSQDEIRDRVTF.

The V call is TRBV6-5, the J call TRBJ1-6; D unclear. CDR1 MNHEY and CDR2 SVGAGI come from the germline V gene. Between the trimmed V and J ends, which lost 2 bases and 12 bases, there was a span of 11 bases. This CDR3 comprises 13 residues. The CDR3 region is CASSYRGLEPLHF. The DNA for the CDR3 is TGTGCCAGCAGTTACCGAGGGCTAGAACCCCTCCACTTT.

J is TRBJ2-3 and V is TRBV5-4, with 10 bases matching TRBD2. This CDR3 is built from 20 residues. The germline V gene encodes CDR1 SGHNT and CDR2 YYREEE (reference sequence). The V segment lost 4 bases and the J segment 5 bases; nucleotides outside the gene matches: 22. In DNA, the CDR3 is TGTGCCAGCAGCCTCGAGGTAGCGGGGGGCTTTACCCTGCGTAAAGATACGCAGTATTTT. Protein: CASSLEVAGGFTLRKDTQYF. Supplemented by reference TRBV5-4 and TRBJ2-3, the full variable domain reads ETGVTQSPTHLIKTRGQQVTLRCSSQSGHNTVSWYQQALGQGPQFIFQYYREEENGRGNFPPRFSGLQFPNYSSELNVNALELDDSALYLCASSLEVAGGFTLRKDTQYFGPGTRLTVL.

The gene calls are TRBV7-9 and TRBJ2-7; a possible D gene is TRBD2 (6 bases). V was cut by 6 bases and J by 7 bases, with 19 bases left in between. Per the germline V gene, CDR1 is SEHNR and CDR2 is FQNEAQ (reference sequence). CDR3 length equals 14 residues. CDR3 protein: CASSSAAGPWEQYF. The CDR3 DNA reads TGTGCCAGCAGTTCTGCGGCGGGACCTTGGGAGCAGTACTTC.

The chain uses TRBV5-1 and TRBJ2-7; 11 bases map to TRBD1. Germline V lookup: CDR1 SGHRS, CDR2 YFSETQ. The CDR3 has 18 amino acids. Losses at the gene ends were 2 bases for V and 0 bases for J; bases not matched to a gene: 10. The CDR3 is CASSLDLGTGGSSYEQYF. CDR3 coding DNA: TGCGCCAGCAGCTTAGACCTCGGGACAGGGGGGAGCTCCTACGAGCAGTACTTC.

This clone was observed once. This chain joins TRBV10-3 and TRBJ2-5; 8 bases line up with TRBD1. From germline, CDR1 is ENHRY and CDR2 SYGVKD. There are 14 residues in the CDR3. Trimming took 2 bases from V and 4 from J; bases not matched to a gene: 3. The CDR3: CAISEQGAGETQYF. CDR3 sequence (DNA): TGTGCCATCAGTGAGCAGGGGGCGGGAGAGACCCAGTACTTC.

The rearrangement links TRBV4-1 to TRBJ2-4; 8 bases are shared with TRBD1. CDR1 and CDR2 from the germline V gene are MGHRA and YSYEKL. The V gene end was trimmed by 2 bases and the J gene end by 3 bases; junction bases not matched to a gene: 6. The CDR3 is 16 amino acids. The CDR3 sequence: CASSQRQGLGKNIQYF. In DNA, the CDR3 is TGCGCCAGCAGCCAACGACAGGGGTTGGGCAAAAACATTCAGTACTTC.

J is TRBJ1-1 and V is TRBV5-1, with D perhaps TRBD1 (6 bases). Trimming removed 5 bases at V and 3 bases at J, with 8 bases between. The CDR3 loop spans 12 amino acids. Germline CDR1 SGHRS, CDR2 YFSETQ. The DNA for the CDR3 is TGCGCCAGCAGTTCAGGGGACACTGAAGCTTTCTTT. Translation gives CASSSGDTEAFF.

The V and J genes are TRBV5-1 and TRBJ2-2; TRBD1 agrees at 9 bases. The ends lost 4 bases at V and 3 bases at J; junction bases unmatched: 7. Germline CDR1 SGHRS, CDR2 YFSETQ. The CDR3 consists of 16 residues. CDR3 region: CASSEGDREDTGELFF. Written as DNA, the CDR3 is TGCGCCAGCAGCGAGGGGGACAGGGAGGACACCGGGGAGCTGTTTTTT.